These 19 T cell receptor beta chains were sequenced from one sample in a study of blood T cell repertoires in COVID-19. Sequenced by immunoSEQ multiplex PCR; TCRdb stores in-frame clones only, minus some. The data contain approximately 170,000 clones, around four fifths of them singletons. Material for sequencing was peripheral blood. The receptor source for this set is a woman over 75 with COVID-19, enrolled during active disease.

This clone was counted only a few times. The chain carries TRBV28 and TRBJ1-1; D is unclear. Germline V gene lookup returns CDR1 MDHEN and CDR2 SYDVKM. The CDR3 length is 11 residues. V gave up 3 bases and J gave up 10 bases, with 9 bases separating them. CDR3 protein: CASSFEERAFF. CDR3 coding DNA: TGTGCCAGCAGTTTTGAGGAGAGAGCTTTCTTT.

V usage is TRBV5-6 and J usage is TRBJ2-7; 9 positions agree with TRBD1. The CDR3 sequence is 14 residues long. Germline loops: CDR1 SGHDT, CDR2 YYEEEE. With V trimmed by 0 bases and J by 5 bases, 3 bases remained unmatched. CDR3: CASSLVGTGNEQYF. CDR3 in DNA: TGTGCCAGCAGCTTGGTGGGGACAGGGAACGAGCAGTACTTC.

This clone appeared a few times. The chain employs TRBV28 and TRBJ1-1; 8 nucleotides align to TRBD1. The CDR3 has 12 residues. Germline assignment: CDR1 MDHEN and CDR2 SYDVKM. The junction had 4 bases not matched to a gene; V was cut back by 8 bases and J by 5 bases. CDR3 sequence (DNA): TGTGCCAGCCAGGGGGCCCGGACTGAAGCTTTCTTT. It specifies CASQGARTEAFF.

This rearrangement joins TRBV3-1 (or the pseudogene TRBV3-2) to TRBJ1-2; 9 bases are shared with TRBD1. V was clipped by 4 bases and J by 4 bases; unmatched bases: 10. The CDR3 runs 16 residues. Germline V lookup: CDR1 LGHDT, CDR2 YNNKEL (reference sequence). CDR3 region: CASSRTGTGRGYGYTF. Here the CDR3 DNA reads TGTGCCAGCAGCCGCACCGGGACAGGGAGAGGCTATGGCTACACCTTC.

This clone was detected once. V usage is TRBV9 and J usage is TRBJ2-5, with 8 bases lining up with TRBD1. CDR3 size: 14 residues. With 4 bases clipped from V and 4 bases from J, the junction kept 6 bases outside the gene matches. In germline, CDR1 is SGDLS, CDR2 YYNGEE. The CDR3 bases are TGTGCCAGCAGCTCCACTGACAGGGGAGAGACCCAGTACTTC. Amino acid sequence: CASSSTDRGETQYF.

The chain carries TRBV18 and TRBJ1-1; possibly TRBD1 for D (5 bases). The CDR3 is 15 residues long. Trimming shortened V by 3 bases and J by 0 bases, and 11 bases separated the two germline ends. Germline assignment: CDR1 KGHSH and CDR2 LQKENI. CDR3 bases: TGTGCCAGCTCACCCGCGGCAGGGTTGAACACTGAAGCTTTCTTT. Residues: CASSPAAGLNTEAFF.

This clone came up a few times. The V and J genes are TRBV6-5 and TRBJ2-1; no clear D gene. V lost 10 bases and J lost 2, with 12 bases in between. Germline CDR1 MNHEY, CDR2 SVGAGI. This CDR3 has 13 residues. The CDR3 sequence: CATTRTAYNEQFF. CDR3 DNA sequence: TGTGCCACAACTCGAACTGCCTACAATGAGCAGTTCTTC.

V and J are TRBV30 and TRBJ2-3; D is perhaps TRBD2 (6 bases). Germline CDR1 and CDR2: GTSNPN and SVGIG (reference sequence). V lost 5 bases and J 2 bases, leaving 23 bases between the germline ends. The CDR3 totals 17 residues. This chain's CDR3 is CAWRVRRWGRFTDTQYF. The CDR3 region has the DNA TGTGCCTGGCGCGTGAGGAGGTGGGGGAGGTTCACAGATACGCAGTATTTT.

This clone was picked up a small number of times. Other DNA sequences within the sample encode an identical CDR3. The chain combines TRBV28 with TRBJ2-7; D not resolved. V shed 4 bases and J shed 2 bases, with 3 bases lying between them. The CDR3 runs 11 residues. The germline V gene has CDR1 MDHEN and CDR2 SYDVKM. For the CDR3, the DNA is TGTGCCAGCAGTTCTCCCTACGAGCAGTACTTC. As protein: CASSSPYEQYF.

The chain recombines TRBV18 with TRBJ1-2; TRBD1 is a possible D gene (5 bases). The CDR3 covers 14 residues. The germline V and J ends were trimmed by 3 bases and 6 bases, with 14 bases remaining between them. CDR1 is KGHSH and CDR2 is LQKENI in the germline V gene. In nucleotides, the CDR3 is TGTGCCAGCTCACCTAGCGGGATCAGGGATGGCTACACCTTC. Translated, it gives CASSPSGIRDGYTF.

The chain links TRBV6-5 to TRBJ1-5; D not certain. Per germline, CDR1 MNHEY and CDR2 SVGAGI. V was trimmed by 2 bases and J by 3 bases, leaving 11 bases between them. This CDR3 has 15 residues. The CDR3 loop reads CASSYTAATNQPQHF. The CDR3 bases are TGTGCCAGCAGTTACACAGCCGCGACCAATCAGCCCCAGCATTTT.

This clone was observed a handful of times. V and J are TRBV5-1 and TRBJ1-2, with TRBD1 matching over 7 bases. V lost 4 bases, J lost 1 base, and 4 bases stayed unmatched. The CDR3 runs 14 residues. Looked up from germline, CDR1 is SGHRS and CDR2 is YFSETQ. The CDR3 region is CASSLDRYNYGYTF. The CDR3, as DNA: TGCGCCAGCAGCCTGGACAGGTATAACTATGGCTACACCTTC. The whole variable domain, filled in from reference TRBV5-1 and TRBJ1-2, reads KAGVTQTPRYLIKTRGQQVTLSCSPISGHRSVSWYQQTPGQGLQFLFEYFSETQRNKGNFPGRFSGRQFSNSRSEMNVSTLELGDSALYLCASSLDRYNYGYTFGSGTRLTVV.

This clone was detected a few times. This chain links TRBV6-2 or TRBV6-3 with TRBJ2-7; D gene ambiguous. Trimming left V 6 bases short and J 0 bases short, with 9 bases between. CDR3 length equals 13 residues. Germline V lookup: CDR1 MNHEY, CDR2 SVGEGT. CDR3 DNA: TGTGCCAGCAGCCATCGTCTCTCCTACGAGCAGTACTTC. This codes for CASSHRLSYEQYF.

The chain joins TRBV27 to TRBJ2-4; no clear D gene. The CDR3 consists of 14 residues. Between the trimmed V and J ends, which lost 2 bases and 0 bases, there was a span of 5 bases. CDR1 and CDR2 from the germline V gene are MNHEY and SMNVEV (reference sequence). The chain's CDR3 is CASSLGLAKNIQYF. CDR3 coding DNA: TGTGCCAGCAGTTTAGGGCTAGCCAAAAACATTCAGTACTTC.

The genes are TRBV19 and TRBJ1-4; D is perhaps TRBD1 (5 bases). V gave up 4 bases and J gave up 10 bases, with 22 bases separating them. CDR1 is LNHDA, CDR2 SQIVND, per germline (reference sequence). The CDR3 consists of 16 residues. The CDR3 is CASSTWTSTDIGKLFF. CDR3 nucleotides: TGTGCCAGTAGTACCTGGACATCCACAGATATAGGAAAACTGTTTTTT.

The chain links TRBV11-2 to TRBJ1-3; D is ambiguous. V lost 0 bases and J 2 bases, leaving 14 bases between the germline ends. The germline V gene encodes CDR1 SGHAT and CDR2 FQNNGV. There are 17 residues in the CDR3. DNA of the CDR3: TGTGCCAGCAGCTTAGAGCCCGGAGGGTACCCTGGAAACACCATATATTTT. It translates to CASSLEPGGYPGNTIYF. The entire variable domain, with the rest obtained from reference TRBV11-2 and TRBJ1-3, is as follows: EAGVAQSPRYKIIEKRQSVAFWCNPISGHATLYWYQQILGQGPKLLIQFQNNGVVDDSQLPKDRFSAERLKGVDSTLKIQPAKLEDSAVYLCASSLEPGGYPGNTIYFGEGSWLTVV.

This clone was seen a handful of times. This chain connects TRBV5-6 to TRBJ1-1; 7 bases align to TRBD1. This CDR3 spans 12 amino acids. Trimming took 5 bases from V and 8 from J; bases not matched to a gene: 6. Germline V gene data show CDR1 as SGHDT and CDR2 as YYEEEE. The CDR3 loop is CASRSGTAEAFF. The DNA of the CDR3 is TGTGCCAGCAGATCGGGGACAGCAGAAGCTTTCTTT. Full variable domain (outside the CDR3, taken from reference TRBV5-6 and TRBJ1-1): DAGVTQSPTHLIKTRGQQVTLRCSPKSGHDTVSWYQQALGQGPQFIFQYYEEEERQRGNFPDRFSGHQFPNYSSELNVNALLLGDSALYLCASRSGTAEAFFGQGTRLTVV.

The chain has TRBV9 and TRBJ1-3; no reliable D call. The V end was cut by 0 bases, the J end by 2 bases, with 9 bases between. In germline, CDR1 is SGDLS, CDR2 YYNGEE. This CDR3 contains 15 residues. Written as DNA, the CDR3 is TGTGCCAGCAGCGTAGCCCTTCAGGCTGGAAACACCATATATTTT. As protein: CASSVALQAGNTIYF.

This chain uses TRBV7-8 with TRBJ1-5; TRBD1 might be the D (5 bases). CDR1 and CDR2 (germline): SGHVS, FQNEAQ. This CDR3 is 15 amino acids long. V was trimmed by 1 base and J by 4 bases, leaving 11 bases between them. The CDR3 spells CASSLGQSRNQPQHF. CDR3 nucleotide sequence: TGTGCCAGCAGCTTAGGACAGTCCAGAAATCAGCCCCAGCATTTT.